This TCR beta chain was documented in a study of regulatory dendritic cells for organ transplantation. On the study more broadly: Day 6 dendritic cell cultures were stimulated with LPS.

Worth noting for this clone: Its target is unknown.

The protocol was immunoSEQ multiplex PCR, while the TCRdb copy is restricted to in-frame clones and leaves out a portion. The table has over 20,000 clones, 80% to 90% seen once. Study results and caveats: Considerable individual heterogeneity was seen in alloreactive memory CD8+ T cells. Memory CD8+ clonal expansion seemed more limited with regulatory than mature dendritic cells.

This CDR3 is 14 amino acids long. Germline V CDR1 and CDR2: MNHEY, SVGAGI. With 2 bases removed from V and 0 bases from J, the gap between germline ends came to 4 bases. Sorted subsets were CFSE-labeled and cultured about 5 days with allogeneic dendritic cells. FACS sorted CD4+ or CD8+ T cells into CD45RA+ naive and CD45RO+ memory. The sequencing sample was made of naive CD4+ T cells from blood cultured with regulatory dendritic cells. Subset reported: CD45RA+ naive T cells. The TCR was taken from a human donor in good health. This rearrangement joins TRBV6-5 to TRBJ2-2; D not resolved. The CDR3 reads CASSYPANTGELFF. DNA for the CDR3: TGTGCCAGCAGTTACCCAGCGAACACCGGGGAGCTGTTTTTT.